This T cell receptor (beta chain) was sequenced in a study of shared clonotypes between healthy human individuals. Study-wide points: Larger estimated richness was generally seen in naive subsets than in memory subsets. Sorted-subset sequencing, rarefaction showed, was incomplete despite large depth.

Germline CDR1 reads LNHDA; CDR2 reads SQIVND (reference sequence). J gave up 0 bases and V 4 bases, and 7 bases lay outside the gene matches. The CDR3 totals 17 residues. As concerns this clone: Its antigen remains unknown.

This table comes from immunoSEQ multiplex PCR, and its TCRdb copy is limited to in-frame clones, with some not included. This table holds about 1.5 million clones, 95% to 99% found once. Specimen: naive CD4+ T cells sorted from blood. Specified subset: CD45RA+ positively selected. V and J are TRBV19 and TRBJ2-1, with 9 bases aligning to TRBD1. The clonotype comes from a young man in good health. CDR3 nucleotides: TGTGCCAGTAGTAAATCCGGGACAGGGCTCTCCTACAATGAGCAGTTCTTC. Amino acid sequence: CASSKSGTGLSYNEQFF.